The next 28 T cell receptor beta chains were all read from a single sample in a study of identifying expanded T cells in peripheral blood. Only in-frame clones appear in the TCRdb table, and some are missing; sequencing was by immunoSEQ multiplex PCR. The sample yields approximately 100,000 clones, approximately 90% seen once. Source material: blood. The receptor set was obtained from a person between 18 and 70 years old in good health.

This rearrangement joins TRBV6-5 to TRBJ2-3; 7 nucleotides line up with TRBD1. The V gene end was trimmed by 2 bases and the J gene end by 2 bases; junction bases not matched to a gene: 1. Germline V gene lookup returns CDR1 MNHEY and CDR2 SVGAGI. This CDR3 spans 14 amino acids. The CDR3 DNA sequence: TGTGCCAGCAGTTACGGGACAGTCACAGATACGCAGTATTTT. Its translation: CASSYGTVTDTQYF.

The gene calls are TRBV4-3 and TRBJ1-5; D unresolved. Germline V gene sequence: CDR1 LGHNA, CDR2 YSLEER. With 0 bases removed from V and 4 bases from J, the gap between germline ends came to 19 bases. This CDR3 contains 18 residues. The CDR3 DNA reads as TGCGCCAGCAGCCAAGATTGGGAACGTTCCGCGCCGAATCAGCCCCAGCATTTT. Its protein is CASSQDWERSAPNQPQHF.

The chain carries TRBV28 and TRBJ2-1, with 7 bases fitting TRBD2. In germline, CDR1 is MDHEN, CDR2 SYDVKM. The CDR3 spans 18 residues. V shed 2 bases, J shed 2 bases, and the junction held 12 bases outside the gene matches. CDR3 region: CASSLGGRGSGAYNEQFF. The CDR3 nucleotides read TGTGCCAGCAGTTTAGGGGGAAGAGGGAGCGGGGCCTACAATGAGCAGTTCTTC.

CDR3 in DNA: TGTGCCTCCGGACGGGACAGGGGGAACGAGCAGTACTTC. Amino acid sequence: CASGRDRGNEQYF. V is TRBV15 and J is TRBJ2-7, with 11 bases fitting TRBD1. From germline, CDR1 is LNHNV and CDR2 YYDKDF (reference sequence). J was trimmed by 5 bases and V by 11 bases; bases with no gene match: 8. This CDR3 has 13 residues.

V gene TRBV7-2 combines with J gene TRBJ1-1; tentative D call: TRBD1 (5 bases). V was shortened by 6 bases and J by 3 bases, with 14 bases between the two germline ends. CDR1 is SGHTA, CDR2 FQGNSA, per germline. This CDR3 comprises 14 residues. CDR3 sequence: CASSPSQGYTEAFF. The CDR3 region has the DNA TGTGCCAGCAGTCCATCCCAGGGATACACTGAAGCTTTCTTT.

V is TRBV7-9 and J is TRBJ2-1; TRBD2 matches 7 bases. V gave up 1 base and J gave up 8 bases; unmatched junction bases: 5. Per the germline V gene, CDR1 is SEHNR and CDR2 is FQNEAQ (reference sequence). The CDR3 runs to 14 residues. CDR3 protein: CASSLEGAGDEQFF. The CDR3 nucleotides read TGTGCCAGCAGCTTAGAAGGGGCGGGGGATGAGCAGTTCTTC.

The V gene is TRBV7-8, the J gene TRBJ1-4; 10 nucleotides line up with TRBD1. The CDR3 contains 15 residues. The V gene end was trimmed by 2 bases and the J gene end by 8 bases; junction bases not matched to a gene: 5. Germline lookup yields CDR1 SGHVS and CDR2 FQNEAQ. CDR3 residues: CASSLQGQGKEKLFF. In nucleotides, the CDR3 is TGTGCCAGCAGCTTACAGGGACAGGGGAAAGAAAAACTGTTTTTT.

The chain joins TRBV7-3 to TRBJ2-5; 8 bases are a match to TRBD1. Germline V gives CDR1 SGHTA, CDR2 FQGTGA. J gave up 1 base and V 4 bases, and 5 bases lay outside the gene matches. The CDR3 runs 15 residues. CDR3 DNA: TGTGCCAGCAGCTCGAGGACAGGGACCCAAGAGACCCAGTACTTC. It yields the protein CASSSRTGTQETQYF.

This chain uses TRBV28 with TRBJ1-1; tentatively, D is TRBD1 (5 bases). V was cut by 6 bases and J by 1 base, with 12 bases left in between. This CDR3 comprises 14 residues. Germline V gene data show CDR1 as MDHEN and CDR2 as SYDVKM. CDR3 sequence reads: CASSSGAPNTEAFF. The CDR3 nucleotides read TGTGCCAGCAGCTCCGGGGCACCGAACACTGAAGCTTTCTTT.

The rearrangement links TRBV19 to TRBJ2-3; D is uncertain. V lost 7 bases and J lost 5, with 13 bases in between. Germline CDR1 is LNHDA and CDR2 is SQIVND (reference sequence). CDR3 length: 13 residues. The CDR3 bases are TGTGCCAGTACTCGATCGGCCGGAGATACGCAGTATTTT. Its translation is CASTRSAGDTQYF. The full variable domain, rest sourced from reference TRBV19 and TRBJ2-3, is DGGITQSPKYLFRKEGQNVTLSCEQNLNHDAMYWYRQDPGQGLRLIYYSQIVNDFQKGDIAEGYSVSREKKESFPLTVTSAQKNPTAFYLCASTRSAGDTQYFGPGTRLTVL.

The rearrangement links TRBV9 to TRBJ2-1; D is perhaps TRBD1 (5 bases). V lost 8 bases to trimming and J lost 1 base, with 7 bases between them. CDR1 and CDR2 (germline): SGDLS, YYNGEE. There are 12 residues in the CDR3. In DNA, the CDR3 is TGTGCCAGGGGGCCTTCCTACAATGAGCAGTTCTTC. Translating it yields CARGPSYNEQFF. Full variable domain (remainder filled in from reference TRBV9 and TRBJ2-1): DSGVTQTPKHLITATGQRVTLRCSPRSGDLSVYWYQQSLDQGLQFLIQYYNGEERAKGNILERFSAQQFPDLHSELNLSSLELGDSALYFCARGPSYNEQFFGPGTRLTVL.

This rearrangement joins TRBV7-9 to TRBJ2-7; 7 bases are a match to TRBD2. CDR1 is SEHNR and CDR2 is FQNEAQ in the germline V gene (reference sequence). The V and J ends lost 8 bases and 1 base, in that order; junction bases with no gene match: 8. The CDR3 sequence is 14 residues long. DNA of the CDR3: TGTGCCAGCGCCTGGGGGGGAATGTCCTACGAGCAGTACTTC. Translating gives CASAWGGMSYEQYF. The whole variable domain, filled in from reference TRBV7-9 and TRBJ2-7, reads DTGVSQNPRHKITKRGQNVTFRCDPISEHNRLYWYRQTLGQGPEFLTYFQNEAQLEKSRLLSDRFSAERPKGSFSTLEIQRTEQGDSAMYLCASAWGGMSYEQYFGPGTRLTVT.

In this sample, this clone turned up a few times. This chain connects TRBV5-4 to TRBJ1-2, with a weak D call TRBD1 (6 bases). The germline V gene encodes CDR1 SGHNT and CDR2 YYREEE (reference sequence). The CDR3 length is 15 residues. V lost 0 bases to trimming and J lost 6 bases, with 15 bases between them. The CDR3 DNA reads as TGTGCCAGCAGCTTGGGGCAACGGGGGCAGGATGGCTACACCTTC. Encoded protein: CASSLGQRGQDGYTF.

The chain joins TRBV7-9 to TRBJ1-5; possible D gene TRBD1, 6 bases. This CDR3 is built from 14 residues. V was pared by 1 base and J by 2 bases, with 6 bases between. Germline V gene data show CDR1 as SEHNR and CDR2 as FQNEAQ (reference sequence). CDR3 protein: CASSLGTGNQPQHF. CDR3 coding DNA: TGTGCCAGCAGCTTAGGGACAGGCAATCAGCCCCAGCATTTT.

This rearrangement joins TRBV7-2 to TRBJ2-7; TRBD1 matches at 10 bases. This CDR3 has 16 residues. With 1 base clipped from V and 2 bases from J, the junction kept 5 bases outside the gene matches. The germline V gene has CDR1 SGHTA and CDR2 FQGNSA. Here the CDR3 DNA reads TGTGCCAGCAGCTTAGTGGGGGGGACAGGGGCCTACGAGCAGTACTTC. Translating it yields CASSLVGGTGAYEQYF.

The rearrangement uses TRBV27 and TRBJ2-1; the D is unclear. V was shortened by 4 bases and J by 7 bases, with 14 bases between the two germline ends. The germline V gene encodes CDR1 MNHEY and CDR2 SMNVEV (reference sequence). CDR3 length: 14 amino acids. As DNA, the CDR3 is TGTGCCAGCAGTTCCCGCCGGGTCACGAATGAGCAGTTCTTC. This sequence encodes CASSSRRVTNEQFF.

The rearrangement uses TRBV5-6 and TRBJ2-3; no definite D call. The germline V gene has CDR1 SGHDT and CDR2 YYEEEE. V was cut by 2 bases and J by 3 bases, with 10 bases left in between. This CDR3 spans 14 amino acids. CDR3 residues: CASSFYQRTDTQYF. The CDR3 DNA is TGTGCCAGCAGCTTTTACCAGAGGACAGATACGCAGTATTTT.

The CDR3 reads CASSLSVGLQETQYF. CDR3 in DNA: TGTGCCAGCAGCTTAAGTGTGGGACTTCAAGAGACCCAGTACTTC. The V call is TRBV11-2, the J call TRBJ2-5, with D perhaps matching TRBD2 (6 bases). This CDR3 has 15 amino acids. V was cut by 2 bases and J by 2 bases, with 12 bases left in between. Germline V gene data show CDR1 as SGHAT and CDR2 as FQNNGV.

The gene calls are TRBV7-6 and TRBJ2-6; no definite D call. CDR3 size: 16 residues. The V and J ends lost 1 base and 2 bases respectively, with 9 bases between them. The germline V gene encodes CDR1 SGHVS and CDR2 FNYEAQ. The CDR3 nucleotides read TGTGCCAGCAGCTTAGGCAGTGTAACTGGGGCCAACGTCCTGACTTTC. Residues: CASSLGSVTGANVLTF.

The chain combines TRBV7-2 with TRBJ2-1; tentatively, D is TRBD2 (5 bases). With 7 bases removed from V and 0 bases from J, the gap between germline ends came to 16 bases. Looked up from germline, CDR1 is SGHTA and CDR2 is FQGNSA. The CDR3 runs 16 residues. The CDR3 loop reads CASTLRPGSSYNEQFF. The CDR3, as DNA: TGTGCCAGCACTCTCAGGCCGGGATCCTCCTACAATGAGCAGTTCTTC. Full variable domain (outside the CDR3, taken from reference TRBV7-2 and TRBJ2-1): GAGVSQSPSNKVTEKGKDVELRCDPISGHTALYWYRQSLGQGLEFLIYFQGNSAPDKSGLPSDRFSAERTGGSVSTLTIQRTQQEDSAVYLCASTLRPGSSYNEQFFGPGTRLTVL.

The rearrangement links TRBV10-3 to TRBJ2-1; D might be TRBD2 (6 bases). Per the germline V gene, CDR1 is ENHRY and CDR2 is SYGVKD. Deletions cut 8 bases from V and 8 bases from J, with 16 bases between. The CDR3 contains 13 residues. DNA for the CDR3: TGTGCCATCGGTAGGGCGGGGATGGATGAGCAGTTCTTC. The encoded protein is CAIGRAGMDEQFF.

This clone occurred a few times. V usage is TRBV14 and J usage is TRBJ2-7, with D perhaps TRBD1 (6 bases). The CDR3 contains 14 residues. V lost 4 bases to trimming and J lost 2 bases, with 12 bases between them. Germline V lookup: CDR1 SGHDN, CDR2 FVKESK. Here the CDR3 DNA reads TGTGCCAGCAGCCGCCTCGGACAGCCCTACGAGCAGTACTTC. It is translated as CASSRLGQPYEQYF.

In its sample, this clone was seen once. The rearrangement joins TRBV27 to TRBJ1-2; D gene ambiguous. CDR1 is MNHEY and CDR2 is SMNVEV in the germline V gene (reference sequence). Trimming removed 5 bases from V and 4 bases from J, with 8 bases in between. The CDR3 runs 12 residues. The CDR3 region is CASSLRGYGYTF. In nucleotides, the CDR3 is TGTGCCAGCAGTCTCCGGGGCTATGGCTACACCTTC.

V usage is TRBV6-5 and J usage is TRBJ2-7; TRBD1 is a possible D gene (6 bases). Germline CDR1 reads MNHEY; CDR2 reads SVGAGI. The CDR3 consists of 16 residues. Trimming took 0 bases from V and 0 from J, leaving 12 bases between them. CDR3 nucleotides: TGTGCCAGCAGTTACTCGATGGCAGGGGTCTCCTACGAGCAGTACTTC. It encodes CASSYSMAGVSYEQYF.

The gene calls are TRBV9 and TRBJ2-3, with 9 bases fitting TRBD2. The CDR3 runs to 14 residues. The junction had 4 bases not matched to a gene; V was cut back by 4 bases and J by 4 bases. The germline V gene encodes CDR1 SGDLS and CDR2 YYNGEE. CDR3 nucleotide sequence: TGTGCCAGCAGCCCTAGCGGGACAGCAGATACGCAGTATTTT. Amino acids: CASSPSGTADTQYF.

The chain employs TRBV25-1 and TRBJ2-7; the D is unclear. The length of the CDR3 is 14 residues. The germline V gene encodes CDR1 MGHDK and CDR2 SYGVNS. Trimming removed 2 bases from V and 3 bases from J, with 11 bases in between. CDR3 protein: CASSENGRNYEQYF. The CDR3 nucleotides read TGTGCCAGCAGTGAAAATGGCAGGAACTACGAGCAGTACTTC.

The table lists this clone with a count of one. V and J are TRBV6-6 and TRBJ2-7, with TRBD1 as a possible D gene (6 bases). Trimming cost V 6 bases and J 4 bases, with 16 bases left between them. There are 14 residues in the CDR3. The germline V gene has CDR1 MNHNY and CDR2 SVGAGI (reference sequence). The CDR3: CASRNGDIEYEQYF. DNA of the CDR3: TGTGCCAGCAGAAACGGGGACATAGAATACGAGCAGTACTTC.

The V gene is TRBV7-2, the J gene TRBJ1-3; tentatively, D is TRBD1 (5 bases). Between the trimmed V and J ends, which lost 5 bases and 1 base, there was a span of 18 bases. The CDR3 is made up of 17 amino acids. Germline CDR1 and CDR2: SGHTA and FQGNSA. CDR3: CASSPTSGRWSGNTIYF. CDR3 sequence (DNA): TGTGCCAGCAGCCCTACGTCGGGACGTTGGTCTGGAAACACCATATATTTT.